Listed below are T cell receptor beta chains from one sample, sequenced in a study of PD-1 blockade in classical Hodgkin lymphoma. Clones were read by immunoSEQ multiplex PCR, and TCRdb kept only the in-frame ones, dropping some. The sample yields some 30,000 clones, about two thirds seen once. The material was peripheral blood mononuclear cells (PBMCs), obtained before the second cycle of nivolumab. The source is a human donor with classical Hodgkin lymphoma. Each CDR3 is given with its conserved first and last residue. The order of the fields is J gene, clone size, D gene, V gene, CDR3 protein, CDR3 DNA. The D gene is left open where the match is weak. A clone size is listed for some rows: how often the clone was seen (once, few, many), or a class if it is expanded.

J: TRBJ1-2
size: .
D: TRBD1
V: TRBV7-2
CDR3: CASSSRQGANYGYTF
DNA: TGTGCCAGCAGCTCGCGACAGGGGGCTAACTATGGCTACACCTTC

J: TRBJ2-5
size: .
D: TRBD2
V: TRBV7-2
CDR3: CASSLALAGGGQETQYF
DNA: TGTGCCAGCAGCTTAGCACTAGCGGGGGGGGGTCAAGAGACCCAGTACTTC

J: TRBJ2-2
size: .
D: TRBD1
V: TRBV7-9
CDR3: CASSLGTGFYTGELFF
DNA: TGTGCCAGCAGCCTGGGGACAGGGTTTTACACCGGGGAGCTGTTTTTT

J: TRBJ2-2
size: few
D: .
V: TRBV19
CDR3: CASSIGWEELFF
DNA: TGTGCCAGTAGTATAGGCTGGGAGGAGCTGTTTTTT

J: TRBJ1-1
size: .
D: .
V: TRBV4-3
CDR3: CASSQVRTTEAFF
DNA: TGCGCCAGCAGCCAAGTGAGGACCACTGAAGCTTTCTTT

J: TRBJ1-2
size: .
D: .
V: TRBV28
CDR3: CASTPGHFHQYGYTF
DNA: TGTGCCAGCACCCCGGGACATTTTCACCAGTATGGCTACACCTTC

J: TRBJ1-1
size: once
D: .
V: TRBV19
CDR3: CASSRRGKNTEAFF
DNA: TGTGCCAGTAGTAGGAGGGGAAAGAACACTGAAGCTTTCTTT

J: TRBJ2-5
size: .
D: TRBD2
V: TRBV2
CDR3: CASSASGTPEETQYF
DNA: TGTGCCAGCAGTGCTAGCGGCACTCCTGAGGAGACCCAGTACTTC

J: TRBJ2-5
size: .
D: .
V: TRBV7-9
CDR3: CASSSSGAGETQYF
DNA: TGTGCCAGCAGCTCCTCAGGGGCAGGCGAGACCCAGTACTTC

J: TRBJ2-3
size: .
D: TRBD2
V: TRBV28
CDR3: CASSPSGALTDTQYF
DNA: TGTGCCAGCAGCCCTAGCGGGGCCCTCACAGATACGCAGTATTTT

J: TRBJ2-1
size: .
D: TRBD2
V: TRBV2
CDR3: CASSVPSGGPYNEQFF
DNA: TGTGCCAGCAGTGTCCCGAGCGGGGGACCCTACAATGAGCAGTTCTTC

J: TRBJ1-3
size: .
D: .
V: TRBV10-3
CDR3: CAISETSSGDGRTGNTIYF
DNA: TGTGCCATCAGTGAAACTAGTTCGGGGGACGGCCGCACTGGAAACACCATATATTTT

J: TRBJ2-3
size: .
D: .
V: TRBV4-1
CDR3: CASSQDEGGSDTQYF
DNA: TGCGCCAGCAGCCAAGATGAGGGGGGTTCAGATACGCAGTATTTT

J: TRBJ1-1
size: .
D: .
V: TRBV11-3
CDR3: CASSLRGLGTEAFF
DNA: TGTGCCAGCAGCTTGAGGGGTTTGGGCACTGAAGCTTTCTTT

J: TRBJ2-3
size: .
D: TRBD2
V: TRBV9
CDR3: CASSVGLAGTDTQYF
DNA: TGTGCCAGCAGCGTAGGTCTAGCGGGGACAGATACGCAGTATTTT

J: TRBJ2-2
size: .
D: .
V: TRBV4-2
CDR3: CASSPRAGNTGELFF
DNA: TGTGCCAGCAGCCCCCGGGCCGGGAACACCGGGGAGCTGTTTTTT

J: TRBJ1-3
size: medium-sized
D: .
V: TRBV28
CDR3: CASRRFGSGNTIYF
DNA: TGTGCCAGCAGAAGATTTGGGTCTGGAAACACCATATATTTT

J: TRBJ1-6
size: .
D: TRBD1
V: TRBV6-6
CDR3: CASSYEGAESPLHF
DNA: TGTGCCAGCAGTTACGAGGGGGCAGAGTCACCCCTCCACTTT

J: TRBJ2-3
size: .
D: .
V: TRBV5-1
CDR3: CASSLVAGSGTDTQYF
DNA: TGCGCCAGCAGCTTGGTGGCGGGCTCGGGCACAGATACGCAGTATTTT

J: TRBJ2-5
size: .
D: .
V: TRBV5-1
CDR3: CASSFEAPETQYF
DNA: TGCGCCAGCAGCTTCGAAGCACCTGAGACCCAGTACTTC

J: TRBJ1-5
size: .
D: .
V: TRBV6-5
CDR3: CASSYGIPKSQPQHF
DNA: TGTGCCAGCAGTTACGGGATACCAAAATCTCAGCCCCAGCATTTT

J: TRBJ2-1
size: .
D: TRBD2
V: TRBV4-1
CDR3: CASSPIGAGGFWEQFF
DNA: TGCGCCAGCAGCCCTATCGGGGCGGGGGGGTTCTGGGAGCAGTTCTTC

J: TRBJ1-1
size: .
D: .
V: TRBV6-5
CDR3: CASSYTRETEAFF
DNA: TGTGCCAGCAGTTACACGAGGGAAACTGAAGCTTTCTTT

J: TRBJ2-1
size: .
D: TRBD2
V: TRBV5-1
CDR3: CASSLGGSGGNEQFF
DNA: TGCGCCAGCAGCTTGGGTGGTAGCGGGGGCAATGAGCAGTTCTTC

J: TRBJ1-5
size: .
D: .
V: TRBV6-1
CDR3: CASSETPLVAQHF
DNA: TGTGCCAGCAGTGAGACCCCCCTGGTGGCCCAGCATTTT

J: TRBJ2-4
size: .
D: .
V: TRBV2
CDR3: CASSEEGWNIQYF
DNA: TGTGCCAGCAGTGAAGAAGGATGGAACATTCAGTACTTC

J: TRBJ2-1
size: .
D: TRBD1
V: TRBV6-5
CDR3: CASSYDRVSEQFF
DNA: TGTGCCAGCAGTTATGACAGGGTGAGTGAGCAGTTCTTC

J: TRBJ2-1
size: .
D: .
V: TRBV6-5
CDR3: CASSYGGRLFNEQFF
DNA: TGTGCCAGCAGTTACGGGGGGAGATTATTCAATGAGCAGTTCTTC

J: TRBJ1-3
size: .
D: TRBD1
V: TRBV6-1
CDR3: CASTLTGVGGNTIYF
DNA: TGTGCCAGCACCCTGACAGGGGTAGGAGGAAACACCATATATTTT

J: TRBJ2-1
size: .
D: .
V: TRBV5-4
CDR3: CASSLRGPNEQFF
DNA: TGTGCCAGCAGCTTGCGAGGGCCCAATGAGCAGTTCTTC

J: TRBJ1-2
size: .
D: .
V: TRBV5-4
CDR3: CATSEHLINYGYTF
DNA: TGTGCTACCAGTGAGCACCTTATTAACTATGGCTACACCTTC

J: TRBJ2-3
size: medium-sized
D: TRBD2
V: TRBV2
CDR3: CASSPTLAGGPKDTQYF
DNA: TGTGCCAGCAGTCCCACACTAGCGGGGGGGCCTAAAGATACGCAGTATTTT

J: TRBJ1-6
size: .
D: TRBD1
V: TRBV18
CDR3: CASSPPSGQGGRSPLHF
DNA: TGTGCCAGCTCACCACCTAGTGGACAGGGAGGACGTTCACCCCTCCACTTT

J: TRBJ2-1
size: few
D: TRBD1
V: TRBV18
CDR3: CASSSTGGALGNEQFF
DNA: TGTGCCAGCTCGTCAACAGGGGGCGCTTTAGGCAATGAGCAGTTCTTC

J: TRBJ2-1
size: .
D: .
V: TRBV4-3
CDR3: CASSQNRGNEQFF
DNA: TGCGCCAGCAGCCAGAATAGGGGCAATGAGCAGTTCTTC

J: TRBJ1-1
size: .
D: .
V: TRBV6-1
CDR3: CASSEIRRTEAFF
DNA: TGTGCCAGCAGTGAAATTCGGCGCACTGAAGCTTTCTTT

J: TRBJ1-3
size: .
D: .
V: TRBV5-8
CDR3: CASSLYSGNTIYF
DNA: TGTGCCAGCAGCCTCTACTCTGGAAACACCATATATTTT

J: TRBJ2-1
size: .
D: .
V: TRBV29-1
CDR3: CSVEGGSIQVYNEQFF
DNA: TGCAGCGTTGAAGGAGGGAGTATTCAGGTTTACAATGAGCAGTTCTTC

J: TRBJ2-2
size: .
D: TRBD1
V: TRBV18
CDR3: CASSPPGQGAAGELFF
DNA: TGTGCCAGCTCACCCCCGGGACAGGGGGCGGCCGGGGAGCTGTTTTTT

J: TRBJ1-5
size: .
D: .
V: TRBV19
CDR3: CASSITALSNQPQHF
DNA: TGTGCCAGTAGTATAACGGCGCTTAGCAATCAGCCCCAGCATTTT

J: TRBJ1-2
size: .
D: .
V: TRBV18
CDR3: CASSPSDSRGYTF
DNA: TGTGCCAGCTCACCTTCCGACAGCAGAGGCTACACCTTC

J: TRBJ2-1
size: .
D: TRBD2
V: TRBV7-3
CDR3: CASSLSFSAGGTNEQFF
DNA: TGTGCCAGCAGCTTATCGTTTTCAGCGGGGGGAACCAATGAGCAGTTCTTC

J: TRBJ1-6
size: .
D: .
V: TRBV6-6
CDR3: CASSYSQLNSPLHF
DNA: TGTGCCAGCAGTTACTCGCAGCTTAATTCACCCCTCCACTTT

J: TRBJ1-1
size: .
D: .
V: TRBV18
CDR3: CASSPPADRTEAFF
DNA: TGTGCCAGCTCACCACCGGCGGATCGCACTGAAGCTTTCTTT

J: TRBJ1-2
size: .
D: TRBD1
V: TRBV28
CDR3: CASTPGGGAFIGYTF
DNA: TGTGCCAGCACCCCGGGAGGGGGCGCCTTTATTGGCTACACCTTC

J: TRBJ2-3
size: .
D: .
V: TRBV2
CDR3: CATLGASSTDTQYF
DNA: TGTGCCACCCTAGGTGCTAGCAGCACAGATACGCAGTATTTT